These T cell receptor beta chains were read from a single sample in a study of blood T cell repertoires in COVID-19. Sequenced by immunoSEQ multiplex PCR; TCRdb stores in-frame clones only, minus some. The sample has tens of thousands of clones; approximately 92% are singletons. The sequenced sample consisted of peripheral blood. The origin of the receptors is a middle-aged man with active COVID-19. Both conserved end residues are part of each CDR3. Fields, in order: CDR3 protein, CDR3 DNA, V gene, D gene, clone size, J gene. A D gene is named only where the DNA matches it firmly. The size of a clone is reported for some rows only, either as once, few or many, or as a class for expanded clones.

cdr3_aa: CATSRGGDWAATNEKLFF
cdr3_nt: TGTGCCACCAGCAGAGGGGGGGATTGGGCTGCAACTAATGAAAAACTGTTTTTT
v_call: TRBV15
d_call: NA
clone_size: NA
j_call: TRBJ1-4

cdr3_aa: CASSPVLGQISTDTQYF
cdr3_nt: TGTGCCAGCAGCCCCGTGCTGGGACAGATTAGCACAGATACGCAGTATTTT
v_call: TRBV2
d_call: TRBD1
clone_size: NA
j_call: TRBJ2-3

cdr3_aa: CASSLFGSWRRSYNEQFF
cdr3_nt: TGTGCCAGCAGTTTATTTGGGTCCTGGAGGAGGTCCTACAATGAGCAGTTCTTC
v_call: TRBV28
d_call: NA
clone_size: NA
j_call: TRBJ2-1

cdr3_aa: CASSPPNTDFYGYTF
cdr3_nt: TGTGCCAGCTCACCACCGAACACTGACTTCTATGGCTACACCTTC
v_call: TRBV18
d_call: NA
clone_size: NA
j_call: TRBJ1-2

cdr3_aa: CASSGQGRNTIYF
cdr3_nt: TGTGCCAGCAGCGGACAGGGTAGAAACACCATATATTTT
v_call: TRBV5-6
d_call: TRBD1
clone_size: NA
j_call: TRBJ1-3

cdr3_aa: CASSDPRTSGEQFF
cdr3_nt: TGTGCCAGCAGTGATCCCCGCACTAGCGGGGAGCAGTTCTTC
v_call: TRBV25-1
d_call: TRBD2
clone_size: NA
j_call: TRBJ2-1

cdr3_aa: CASSVRDTSYEQYF
cdr3_nt: TGTGCCAGCAGCGTCCGGGACACCTCCTACGAGCAGTACTTC
v_call: TRBV5-5
d_call: NA
clone_size: NA
j_call: TRBJ2-7

cdr3_aa: CASSLEVVSVPQHF
cdr3_nt: TGTGCCAGCAGCCTCGAGGTGGTGTCGGTGCCCCAGCATTTT
v_call: TRBV5-5
d_call: NA
clone_size: NA
j_call: TRBJ1-5

cdr3_aa: CASSLPTGPAFF
cdr3_nt: TGTGCCAGCAGCTTGCCCACAGGGCCAGCTTTCTTT
v_call: TRBV27
d_call: NA
clone_size: NA
j_call: TRBJ1-1

cdr3_aa: CASSSGLAGVGSYEQYF
cdr3_nt: TGTGCCAGTAGTAGTGGACTAGCGGGAGTTGGTTCCTACGAGCAGTACTTC
v_call: TRBV19
d_call: TRBD2
clone_size: few
j_call: TRBJ2-7

cdr3_aa: CAISELAGKETQYF
cdr3_nt: TGTGCCATCAGTGAGCTAGCGGGAAAAGAGACCCAGTACTTC
v_call: TRBV10-3
d_call: TRBD2
clone_size: once
j_call: TRBJ2-5

cdr3_aa: CASSSAGGWEQYF
cdr3_nt: TGCGCCAGCAGCTCCGCAGGGGGTTGGGAGCAGTACTTC
v_call: TRBV5-1
d_call: TRBD1
clone_size: NA
j_call: TRBJ2-7

cdr3_aa: CASSLGTGASGEQYF
cdr3_nt: TGTGCCAGCAGTTTAGGGACAGGGGCTTCAGGCGAGCAGTACTTC
v_call: TRBV28
d_call: TRBD1
clone_size: once
j_call: TRBJ2-7

cdr3_aa: CASSSLIRSYEQYF
cdr3_nt: TGCGCCAGCAGCTCACTAATCCGCTCCTACGAGCAGTACTTC
v_call: TRBV5-1
d_call: NA
clone_size: NA
j_call: TRBJ2-7

cdr3_aa: CATGGGGDTQYF
cdr3_nt: TGTGCCACCGGGGGCGGGGGAGATACGCAGTATTTT
v_call: TRBV24-1
d_call: NA
clone_size: NA
j_call: TRBJ2-3

cdr3_aa: CASSERGLYGYTF
cdr3_nt: TGCGCCAGCAGTGAACGTGGCTTGTATGGCTACACCTTC
v_call: TRBV10-2
d_call: NA
clone_size: NA
j_call: TRBJ1-2

cdr3_aa: CASTNGRADTEAFF
cdr3_nt: TGTGCCAGCACCAACGGGAGGGCGGACACTGAAGCTTTCTTT
v_call: TRBV5-6
d_call: NA
clone_size: NA
j_call: TRBJ1-1

cdr3_aa: CASSPGEIQPQHF
cdr3_nt: TGTGCCAGCAGCCCAGGGGAGATTCAGCCCCAGCATTTT
v_call: TRBV7-2
d_call: NA
clone_size: NA
j_call: TRBJ1-5

cdr3_aa: CASSFEGGAMYEQYF
cdr3_nt: TGTGCCAGCAGCTTTGAAGGGGGCGCAATGTACGAGCAGTACTTC
v_call: TRBV5-4
d_call: TRBD1
clone_size: NA
j_call: TRBJ2-7

cdr3_aa: CASGFGGLTGELFF
cdr3_nt: TGTGCTAGTGGTTTCGGGGGGCTGACCGGGGAGCTGTTTTTT
v_call: TRBV12-5
d_call: NA
clone_size: NA
j_call: TRBJ2-2

cdr3_aa: CASRRDSLNEQFF
cdr3_nt: TGTGCCAGCAGGAGGGACAGTCTCAATGAGCAGTTCTTC
v_call: TRBV27
d_call: TRBD1
clone_size: NA
j_call: TRBJ2-1

cdr3_aa: CASRPRGGTYNSPLHF
cdr3_nt: TGTGCCAGCAGGCCCCGGGGAGGGACGTATAATTCACCCCTCCACTTT
v_call: TRBV6-6
d_call: NA
clone_size: NA
j_call: TRBJ1-6

cdr3_aa: CASRQTGFAEAFF
cdr3_nt: TGTGCCAGCAGACAAACAGGGTTCGCTGAAGCTTTCTTT
v_call: TRBV6-5
d_call: NA
clone_size: NA
j_call: TRBJ1-1

cdr3_aa: CASRRESSSTGELFF
cdr3_nt: TGTGCCAGTAGGAGGGAATCCTCCTCCACCGGGGAGCTGTTTTTT
v_call: TRBV19
d_call: NA
clone_size: few
j_call: TRBJ2-2

cdr3_aa: CASYSNQPQHF
cdr3_nt: TGTGCCAGCTATAGCAATCAGCCCCAGCATTTT
v_call: TRBV7-9
d_call: NA
clone_size: NA
j_call: TRBJ1-5

cdr3_aa: CASSQAPGTGGNEQFF
cdr3_nt: TGCGCCAGCAGCCAAGCCCCCGGGACAGGGGGCAATGAGCAGTTCTTC
v_call: TRBV4-1
d_call: TRBD1
clone_size: NA
j_call: TRBJ2-1